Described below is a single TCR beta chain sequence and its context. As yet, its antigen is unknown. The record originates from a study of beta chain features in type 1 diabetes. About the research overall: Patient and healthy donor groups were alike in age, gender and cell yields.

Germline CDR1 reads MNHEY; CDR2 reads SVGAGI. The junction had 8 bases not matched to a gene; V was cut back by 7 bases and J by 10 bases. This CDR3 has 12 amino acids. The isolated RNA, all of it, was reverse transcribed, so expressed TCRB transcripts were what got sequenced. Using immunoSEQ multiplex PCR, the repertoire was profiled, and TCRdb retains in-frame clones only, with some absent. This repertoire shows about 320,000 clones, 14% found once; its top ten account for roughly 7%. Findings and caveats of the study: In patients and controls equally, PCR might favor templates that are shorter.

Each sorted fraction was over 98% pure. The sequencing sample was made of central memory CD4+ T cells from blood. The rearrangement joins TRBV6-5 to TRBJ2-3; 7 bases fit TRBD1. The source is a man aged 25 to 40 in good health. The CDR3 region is CASTSAGTAQYF. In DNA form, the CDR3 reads TGTGCCAGCACTTCGGCCGGGACAGCGCAGTATTTT.